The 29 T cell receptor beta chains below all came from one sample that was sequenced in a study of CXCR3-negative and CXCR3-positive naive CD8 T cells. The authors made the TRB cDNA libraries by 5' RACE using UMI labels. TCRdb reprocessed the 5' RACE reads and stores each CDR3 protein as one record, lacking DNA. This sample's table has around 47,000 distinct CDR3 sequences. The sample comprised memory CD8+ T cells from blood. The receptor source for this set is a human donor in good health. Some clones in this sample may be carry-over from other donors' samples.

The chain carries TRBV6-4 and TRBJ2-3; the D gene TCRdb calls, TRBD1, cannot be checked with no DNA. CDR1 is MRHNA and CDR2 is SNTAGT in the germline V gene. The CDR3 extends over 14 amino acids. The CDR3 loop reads CASSEGPTTDTQYF.

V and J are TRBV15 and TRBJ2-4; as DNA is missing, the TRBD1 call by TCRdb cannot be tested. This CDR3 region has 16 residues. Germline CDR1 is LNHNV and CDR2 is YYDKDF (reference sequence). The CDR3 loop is CATSRPDRGLRNIQYF.

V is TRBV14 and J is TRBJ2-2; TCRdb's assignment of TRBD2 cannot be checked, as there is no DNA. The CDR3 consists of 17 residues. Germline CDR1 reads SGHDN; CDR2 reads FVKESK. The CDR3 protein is CASSRDWGSATTGELFF.

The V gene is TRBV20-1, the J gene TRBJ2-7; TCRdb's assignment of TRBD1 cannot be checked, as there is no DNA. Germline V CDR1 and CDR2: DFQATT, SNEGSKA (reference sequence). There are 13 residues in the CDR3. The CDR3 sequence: CSATAGVNYEQYF.

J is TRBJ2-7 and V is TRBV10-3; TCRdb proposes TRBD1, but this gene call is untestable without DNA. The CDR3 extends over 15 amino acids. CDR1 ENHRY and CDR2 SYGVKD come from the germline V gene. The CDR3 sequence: CAISERWEAPGEQYF.

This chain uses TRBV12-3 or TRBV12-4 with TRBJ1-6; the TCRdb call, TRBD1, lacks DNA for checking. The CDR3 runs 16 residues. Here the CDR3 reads CASSPRPGSYNSPLHF.

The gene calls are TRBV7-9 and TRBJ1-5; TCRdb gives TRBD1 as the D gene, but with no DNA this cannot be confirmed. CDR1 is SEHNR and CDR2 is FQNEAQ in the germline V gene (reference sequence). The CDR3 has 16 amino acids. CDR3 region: CASSFTGFGSNQPQHF.

CDR3 sequence: CASSYPSSGGHQETQYF. The chain carries TRBV6-5 and TRBJ2-5; absent DNA, TCRdb's TRBD2 call cannot be checked. This CDR3 comprises 17 residues. Germline values: CDR1 MNHEY, CDR2 SVGAGI.

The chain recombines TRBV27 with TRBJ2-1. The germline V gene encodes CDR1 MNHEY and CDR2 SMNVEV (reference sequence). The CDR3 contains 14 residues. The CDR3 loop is CASSAALSYNEQFF.

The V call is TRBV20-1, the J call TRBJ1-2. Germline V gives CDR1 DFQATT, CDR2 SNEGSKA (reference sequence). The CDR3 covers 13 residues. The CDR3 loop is CSASEADNYGYTF.

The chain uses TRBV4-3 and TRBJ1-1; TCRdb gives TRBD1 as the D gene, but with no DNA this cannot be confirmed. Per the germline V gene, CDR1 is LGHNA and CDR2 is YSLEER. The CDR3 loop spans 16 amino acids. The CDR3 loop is CASSQQNRVADTEAFF.

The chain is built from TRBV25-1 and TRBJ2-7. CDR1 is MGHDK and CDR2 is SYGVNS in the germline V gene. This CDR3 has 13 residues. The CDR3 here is CASSEWNGYEQYF.

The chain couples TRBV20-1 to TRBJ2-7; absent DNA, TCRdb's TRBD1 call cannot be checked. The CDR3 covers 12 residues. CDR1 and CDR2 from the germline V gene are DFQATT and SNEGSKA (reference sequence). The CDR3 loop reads CSVRGGGYEQYF.

CDR3: CSVESGSSYEQYF. V is TRBV29-1 and J is TRBJ2-7. This CDR3 region has 13 residues. Germline-derived CDR1 and CDR2 are SQVTM and ANQGSEA.

The CDR3 region is CASSSHRGSPYNEQFF. The chain links TRBV28 to TRBJ2-1; the TCRdb D gene call, TRBD1, has no DNA to confirm it. CDR3 length equals 16 residues. Germline V gene sequence: CDR1 MDHEN, CDR2 SYDVKM.

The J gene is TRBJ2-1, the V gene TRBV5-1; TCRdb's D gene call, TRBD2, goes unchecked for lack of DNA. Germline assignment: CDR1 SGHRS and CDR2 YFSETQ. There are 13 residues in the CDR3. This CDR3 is CASSSADDYRPIF.

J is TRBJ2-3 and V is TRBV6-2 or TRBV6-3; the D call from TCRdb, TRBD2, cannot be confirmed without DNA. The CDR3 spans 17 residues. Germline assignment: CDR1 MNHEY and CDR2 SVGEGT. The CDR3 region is CASSYVGLALLTDTQYF.

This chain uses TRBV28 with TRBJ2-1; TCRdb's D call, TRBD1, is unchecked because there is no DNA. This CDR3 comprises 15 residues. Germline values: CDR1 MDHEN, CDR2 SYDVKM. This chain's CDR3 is CASSLYGGASSEQFF.

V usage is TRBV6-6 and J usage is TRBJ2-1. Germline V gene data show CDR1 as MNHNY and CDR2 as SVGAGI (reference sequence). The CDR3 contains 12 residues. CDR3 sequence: CASSYSLDEQFF.

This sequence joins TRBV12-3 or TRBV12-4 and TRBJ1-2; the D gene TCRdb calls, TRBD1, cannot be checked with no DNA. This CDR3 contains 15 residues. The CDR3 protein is CASSTAETGRYGYTF.

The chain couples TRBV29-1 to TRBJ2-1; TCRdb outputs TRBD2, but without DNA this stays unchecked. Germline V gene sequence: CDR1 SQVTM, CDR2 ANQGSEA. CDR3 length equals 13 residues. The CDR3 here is CSVVLAVYNEQFF.

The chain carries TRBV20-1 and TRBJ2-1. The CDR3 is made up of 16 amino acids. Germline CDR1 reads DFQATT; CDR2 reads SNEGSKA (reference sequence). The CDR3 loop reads CSARDTGLNSYNEQFF.

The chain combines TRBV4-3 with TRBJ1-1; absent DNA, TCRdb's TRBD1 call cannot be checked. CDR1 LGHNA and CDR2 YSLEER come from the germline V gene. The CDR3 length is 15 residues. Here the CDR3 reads CASSQETGENTEAFF.

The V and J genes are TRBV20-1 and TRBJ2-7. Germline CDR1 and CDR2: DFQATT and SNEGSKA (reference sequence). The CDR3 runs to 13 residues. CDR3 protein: CSARDDSSYEQYF.

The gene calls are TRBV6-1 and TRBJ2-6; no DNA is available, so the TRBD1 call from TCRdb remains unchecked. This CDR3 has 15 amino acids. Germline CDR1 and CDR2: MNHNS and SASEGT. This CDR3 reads CASSEEQAGANVLTF.

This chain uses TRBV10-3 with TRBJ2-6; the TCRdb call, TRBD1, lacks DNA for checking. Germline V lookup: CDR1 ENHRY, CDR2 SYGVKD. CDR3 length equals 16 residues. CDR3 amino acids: CATTFGGAAGANVLTF.

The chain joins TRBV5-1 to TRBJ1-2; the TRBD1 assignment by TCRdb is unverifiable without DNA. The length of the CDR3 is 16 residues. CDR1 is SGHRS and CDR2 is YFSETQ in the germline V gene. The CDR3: CASSPTRTGGNYGYTF.

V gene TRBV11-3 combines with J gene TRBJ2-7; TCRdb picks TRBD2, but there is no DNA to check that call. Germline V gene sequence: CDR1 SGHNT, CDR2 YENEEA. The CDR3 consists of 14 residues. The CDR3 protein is CASSLGEGVYEQYF.

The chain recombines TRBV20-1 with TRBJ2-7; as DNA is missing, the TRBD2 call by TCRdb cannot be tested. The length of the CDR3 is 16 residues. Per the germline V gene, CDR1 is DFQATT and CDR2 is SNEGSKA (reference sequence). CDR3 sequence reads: CSARDQNSGDSYEQYF.